This T cell receptor (beta chain) was identified in a study of blood T cells in healthy people across ages. Note on this clonotype: Its antigen is unknown.

The CDR3 has 14 amino acids. V was shortened by 8 bases and J by 10 bases, with 24 bases between the two germline ends. Per the germline V gene, CDR1 is MNHNS and CDR2 is SASEGT. Overall study results and limits: A conclusive naive versus antigen-experienced comparison was prevented by the unsorted PBMCs.

A second PCR, run for roughly 7 to 12 cycles, used a sample-barcoded 5' primer plus a J-beta primer mix. MiXCR was run by TCRdb on the 5' RACE reads, yielding one entry per CDR3 protein. The sample yields approximately 730,000 distinct CDR3 sequences, approximately 53% seen once. Sequences were obtained from blood. The rearrangement uses TRBV6-1 and TRBJ2-7, with a weak D call TRBD1 (6 bases). The clonotype was recovered from an older man in good health. CDR3 sequence: CASVFGGLRGTQYF. The CDR3 DNA follows: TGTGCCAGCGTTTTTGGGGGCCTAAGGGGCACCCAGTACTTC.